The clone carrying this T cell receptor (beta chain) was observed at least ten times. Antigen specificity is unknown. The data were obtained in a study of blood T cells in healthy people across ages. Whole-study context: About one barcoded TCR beta cDNA was captured per two T cells.

Germline values: CDR1 SGHTA, CDR2 FQGNSA. V dropped 1 base and J dropped 4 bases, with 16 bases sitting between them. This CDR3 is 16 amino acids long. Study-level points and caveats: A strong correlation was seen between TCR beta diversity and naive T cell percentage.

For the second PCR, which ran for about 7 to 11 cycles, a sample-barcoded 5' primer and a J-beta primer mix were used. TCRdb itself ran the 5' RACE reads through MiXCR, one entry per CDR3 protein. The table has roughly 800,000 distinct CDR3 sequences, under 40% seen once. The chain recombines TRBV7-2 with TRBJ2-5, with D perhaps assigned TRBD1 or TRBD2 (5 bases each). The sequence derives from a man aged 18 to 29 in good health. Material for sequencing was blood. The CDR3 region is CASSLVGAGVAETQYF. CDR3 bases: TGTGCCAGCAGCTTAGTCGGGGCCGGGGTGGCAGAGACCCAGTACTTC.